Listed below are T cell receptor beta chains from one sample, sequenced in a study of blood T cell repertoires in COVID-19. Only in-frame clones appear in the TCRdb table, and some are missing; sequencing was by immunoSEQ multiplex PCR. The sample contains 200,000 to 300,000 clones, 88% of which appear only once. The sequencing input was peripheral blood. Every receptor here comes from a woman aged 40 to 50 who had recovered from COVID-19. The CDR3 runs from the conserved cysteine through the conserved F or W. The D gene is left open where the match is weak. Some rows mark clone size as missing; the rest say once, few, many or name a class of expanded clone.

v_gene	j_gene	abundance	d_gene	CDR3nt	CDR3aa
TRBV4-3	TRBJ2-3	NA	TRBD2	TGCGCCAGCAGCCATGCCCTAGCGGGGGGCACAGATACGCAGTATTTT	CASSHALAGGTDTQYF
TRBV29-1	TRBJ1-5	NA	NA	TGCAGCGTTGGGGGCAGTTTAGACAATCAGCCCCAGCATTTT	CSVGGSLDNQPQHF
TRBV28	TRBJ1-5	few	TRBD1	TGTGCCAGCAGTGACAGGGGTGGCAATCAGCCCCAGCATTTT	CASSDRGGNQPQHF
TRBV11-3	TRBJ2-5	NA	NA	TGTGCCAGCAGCTGGGGGGACCGTCTTCACCAAGAGACCCAGTACTTC	CASSWGDRLHQETQYF
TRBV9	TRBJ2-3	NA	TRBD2	TGTGCCAGCAGCCAGGGACTAGCGGGAGGGGCGGATACGCAGTATTTT	CASSQGLAGGADTQYF
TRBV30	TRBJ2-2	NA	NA	TGTGCCTGGAGTGCTGGCGGCACGAACACCGGGGAGCTGTTTTTT	CAWSAGGTNTGELFF
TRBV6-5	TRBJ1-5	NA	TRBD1	TGTGCCAGCAGATCACAGGGGGCTAAAATTCCCCAGCATTTT	CASRSQGAKIPQHF
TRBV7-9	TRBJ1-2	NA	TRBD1	TGTGCCAGCAGCCCCGACAGGGTCCGGGGCTACACCTTC	CASSPDRVRGYTF
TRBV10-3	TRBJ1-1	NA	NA	TGTGCCACCTTCTGGGAGGGAACGAACACTGAAGCTTTCTTT	CATFWEGTNTEAFF
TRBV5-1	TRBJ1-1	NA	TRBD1	TGCGCCAGCAGCCCGGGACAGGGATACACTGAAGCTTTCTTT	CASSPGQGYTEAFF
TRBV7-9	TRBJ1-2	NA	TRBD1	TGTGCCAGCAGCCCCCCGGGACAGACCCACTATGGCTACACCTTC	CASSPPGQTHYGYTF
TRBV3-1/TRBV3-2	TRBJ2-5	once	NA	TGTGCCAGCAGCCGACAGGAGTGGTACCAAGAGACCCAGTACTTC	CASSRQEWYQETQYF
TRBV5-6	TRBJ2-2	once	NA	TGTGCCAGCAGCCCCCTGGGGCCGGCCGGGAACACCGGGGAGCTGTTTTTT	CASSPLGPAGNTGELFF
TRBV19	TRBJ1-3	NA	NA	TGTGCCAGTAGTTGGGGCCAGGCACCCTCTGGAAACACCATATATTTT	CASSWGQAPSGNTIYF
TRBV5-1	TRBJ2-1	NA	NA	TGCGCCAGCAGACCGACCCTAGGGAGAGGCAATGAGCAGTTCTTC	CASRPTLGRGNEQFF
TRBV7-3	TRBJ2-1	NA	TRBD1	TGTGCCAGCAGCTTAAGTGGGACAGGAAACAATGAGCAGTTCTTC	CASSLSGTGNNEQFF
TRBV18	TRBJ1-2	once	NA	TGTGCCAGCTCACCCGGGGATGGCTACACCTTC	CASSPGDGYTF
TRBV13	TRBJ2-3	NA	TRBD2	TGTGCCTCGGGTAGCGGGATGGGCACAGATACGCAGTATTTT	CASGSGMGTDTQYF
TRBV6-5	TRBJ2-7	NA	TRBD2	TGTGCCAGCAGCCAGAGCGGGACCCTCTACGAGCAGTACTTC	CASSQSGTLYEQYF
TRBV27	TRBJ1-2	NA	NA	TGTGCCAGCAGGCCAACCGGGACATACCATGGCTACACCTTC	CASRPTGTYHGYTF
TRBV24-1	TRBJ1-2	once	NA	TGTGCCACCCAGGGGAGGGGGAACTATGGCTACACCTTC	CATQGRGNYGYTF
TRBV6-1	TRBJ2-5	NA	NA	TGTGCCAGCAGTGAAGGGGGCAGGGCCCAAGAGACCCAGTACTTC	CASSEGGRAQETQYF
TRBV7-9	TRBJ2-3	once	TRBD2	TGTGCCAGCAGCTTTTGGCGGGAGTCATCGGATACGCAGTATTTT	CASSFWRESSDTQYF
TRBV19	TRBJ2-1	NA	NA	TGTGCCAGTAGCCCCGGACTGGAGAGCTCCTACAATGAGCAGTTCTTC	CASSPGLESSYNEQFF
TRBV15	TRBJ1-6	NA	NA	TGTGCCACCAGCAGAGTCCCAGGGAATTCACCCCTCCACTTT	CATSRVPGNSPLHF
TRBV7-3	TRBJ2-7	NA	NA	TGTGCCAGCAGCGCCAATAGGGGTTACGAGCAGTACTTC	CASSANRGYEQYF
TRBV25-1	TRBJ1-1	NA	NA	TGTGCCAGCAGTGAATATTATAGCCGCACTGAAGCTTTCTTT	CASSEYYSRTEAFF
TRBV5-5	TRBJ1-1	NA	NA	TGTGCCAGCAGCTTGGGGCCCATGGGGGCCACAGAAGCTTTCTTT	CASSLGPMGATEAFF
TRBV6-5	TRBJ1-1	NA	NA	TGTGCCAGCAGCCCCACAGGGTTGGCCACTGAAGCTTTCTTT	CASSPTGLATEAFF
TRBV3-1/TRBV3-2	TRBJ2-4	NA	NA	TGTGCCAGCAGCCAAGATCCCACTCTTCAGTACTTC	CASSQDPTLQYF
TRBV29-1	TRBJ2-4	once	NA	TGCAGCGTTGTTGGGAGACTAGGGACCCCAGGGGGCATTCAGTACTTC	CSVVGRLGTPGGIQYF
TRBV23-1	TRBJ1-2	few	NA	TGCGCCAGCAGCCCCGACGGGAACTATGGCTACACCTTC	CASSPDGNYGYTF
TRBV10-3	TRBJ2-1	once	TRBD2	TGTGCCATCAGTGACCCTTCCCGGGGGACTAGCGGGAGGGAGCAGTTCTTC	CAISDPSRGTSGREQFF
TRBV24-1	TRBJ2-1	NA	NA	TGTGCCACCAGTGATCCGGGCGGAGCGGGTTACAATGAGCAGTTCTTC	CATSDPGGAGYNEQFF
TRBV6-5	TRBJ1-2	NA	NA	TGTGCCCCCATGGTGCAGGGGAACTATGGCTACACCTTC	CAPMVQGNYGYTF
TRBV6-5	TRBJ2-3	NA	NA	TGTGCCAGCGGCGGAGGTAGCACAGATACGCAGTATTTT	CASGGGSTDTQYF
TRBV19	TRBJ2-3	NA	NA	TGTGCCAGTAGCGGGAGTGTCGATACGCAGTATTTT	CASSGSVDTQYF
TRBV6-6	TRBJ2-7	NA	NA	TGTGCCAGCAGCTCCCCCTCCTCCTACGAGCAGTACTTC	CASSSPSSYEQYF